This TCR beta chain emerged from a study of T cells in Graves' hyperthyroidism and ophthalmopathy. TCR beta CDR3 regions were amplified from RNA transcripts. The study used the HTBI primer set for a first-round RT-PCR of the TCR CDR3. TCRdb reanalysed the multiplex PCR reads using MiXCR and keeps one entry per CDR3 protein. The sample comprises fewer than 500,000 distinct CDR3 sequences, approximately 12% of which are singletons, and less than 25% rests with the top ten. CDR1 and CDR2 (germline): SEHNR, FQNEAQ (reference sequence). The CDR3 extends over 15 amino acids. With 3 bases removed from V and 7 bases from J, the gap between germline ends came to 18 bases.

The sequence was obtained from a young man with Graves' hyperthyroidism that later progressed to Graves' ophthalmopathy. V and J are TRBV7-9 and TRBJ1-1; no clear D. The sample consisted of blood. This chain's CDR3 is CASSLRSPMEGEAFF. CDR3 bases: TGTGCCAGCAGCTTGCGTTCCCCCATGGAGGGTGAAGCTTTCTTT. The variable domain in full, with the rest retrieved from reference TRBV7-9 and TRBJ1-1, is DTGVSQNPRHKITKRGQNVTFRCDPISEHNRLYWYRQTLGQGPEFLTYFQNEAQLEKSRLLSDRFSAERPKGSFSTLEIQRTEQGDSAMYLCASSLRSPMEGEAFFGQGTRLTVV.